These T cell receptor beta chains were read from a single sample in a study of shared clonotypes between healthy human individuals. Profiling relied on immunoSEQ multiplex PCR, and the TCRdb table lists in-frame clones only, not all of them. This table holds approximately 2,200,000 clones, roughly 91% found once. Material for sequencing was naive CD8+ T cells from PBMCs. These receptors came from a man younger than 30 in good health. Some clones in this sample may be carry-over from other donors' samples. CDR3s include the opening cysteine and the closing phenylalanine or tryptophan. Each record gives: J gene, V gene, D gene, CDR3 DNA, CDR3 protein. A D gene is named only where the DNA matches it firmly.

j_call: TRBJ2-2
v_call: TRBV5-1
d_call: .
cdr3_nt: TGCGCCAGCAGCTCTCTCTTTGGCGGCACCGGGGAGCTGTTTTTT
cdr3_aa: CASSSLFGGTGELFF

j_call: TRBJ1-1
v_call: TRBV28
d_call: .
cdr3_nt: TGTGCCAGCAGCCCGCGGGGGCTCTGGACTGAAGCTTTCTTT
cdr3_aa: CASSPRGLWTEAFF

j_call: TRBJ2-3
v_call: TRBV18
d_call: .
cdr3_nt: TGTGCCAGCTCACCACCTAATGACATATCGACCTTCACAGATACGCAGTATTTT
cdr3_aa: CASSPPNDISTFTDTQYF

j_call: TRBJ2-1
v_call: TRBV5-8
d_call: TRBD2
cdr3_nt: TGTGCCAGCAGCCTGCCTACCGGGACTAGCGGGAGGCCGCGGCAGTTCTTC
cdr3_aa: CASSLPTGTSGRPRQFF

j_call: TRBJ2-2
v_call: TRBV29-1
d_call: .
cdr3_nt: TGCAGCGTTGTGGTTAACACCGGGGAGCTGTTTTTT
cdr3_aa: CSVVVNTGELFF

j_call: TRBJ1-2
v_call: TRBV14
d_call: TRBD1
cdr3_nt: TGTGCCAGCAGCCAAGGCACAGGGGGCAGAGACGAGAACTATGGCTACACCTTC
cdr3_aa: CASSQGTGGRDENYGYTF

j_call: TRBJ2-7
v_call: TRBV7-8
d_call: TRBD1
cdr3_nt: TGTGCCAGCAGCCCCCGAGGGGGCCACTACGAGCAGTACTTC
cdr3_aa: CASSPRGGHYEQYF

j_call: TRBJ2-5
v_call: TRBV28
d_call: TRBD2
cdr3_nt: TGTGCCAGCAGTTCAGAGGGGACGTCCGGGACTAGCGGGAGGAAGGGAGAGACCCAGTACTTC
cdr3_aa: CASSSEGTSGTSGRKGETQYF

j_call: TRBJ2-3
v_call: TRBV11-2
d_call: .
cdr3_nt: TGTGCCAGCAGCTTCGGTTTCCTGGAGGCCCCGGTTGATACGCAGTATTTT
cdr3_aa: CASSFGFLEAPVDTQYF

j_call: TRBJ1-6
v_call: TRBV2
d_call: .
cdr3_nt: TGTGCCAGCAAAGGGGGGCTCGGTAAGGGTTCACCCCTCCACTTT
cdr3_aa: CASKGGLGKGSPLHF

j_call: TRBJ2-1
v_call: TRBV27
d_call: .
cdr3_nt: TGTGCCAGCTCCCTTTATGCCCGGGACAATCCCTACAATGAGCAGTTCTTC
cdr3_aa: CASSLYARDNPYNEQFF

j_call: TRBJ2-7
v_call: TRBV7-8
d_call: .
cdr3_nt: TGTGCCAGCAGCCACGACGGACCTTACTCCTACGAGCAGTACTTC
cdr3_aa: CASSHDGPYSYEQYF